The next 24 T cell receptor beta chains were all read from a single sample in a study of read filtering for tumor transcriptome and immune sequencing. The library was built from roughly 400 ng RNA with molecular barcoded adaptors for alpha/delta and beta/gamma chains. TCRdb used MiXCR to reprocess the reads, holding one entry per CDR3 protein. Of around 140,000 distinct CDR3 sequences in the sample, less than 15% were seen once. The sample taken for sequencing was a population of CD138-negative cells sorted from bone marrow. These receptor sequences come from a donor over 35 with multiple myeloma.

This clonotype was detected a few times. This may be a read error, as it is one base from a much larger clone. The rearrangement uses TRBV20-1 and TRBJ2-5; perhaps D is TRBD1 or TRBD2 (5 bases each). CDR1 and CDR2 from the germline V gene are DFQATT and SNEGSKA (reference sequence). The V end lost 2 bases, the J end lost 7 bases, and 14 bases lay between the germline ends. The CDR3 is 13 residues long. The CDR3 protein is CSARNPSGGTQYF. In DNA, the CDR3 is TGCAGTGCTAGAAATCCTAGTGGGGGGACCCAGTACTTC.

This clonotype was seen many times. Here the CDR3 DNA reads TGTGCCAGTAGTAGGCCAGCGGGGACCTCCTACAATGAGCAGTTCTTC. Protein: CASSRPAGTSYNEQFF. V is TRBV19 and J is TRBJ2-1, with 7 bases matching TRBD2. The V segment lost 4 bases and the J segment 0 bases; nucleotides outside the gene matches: 6. Germline CDR1 and CDR2: LNHDA and SQIVND (reference sequence). There are 16 residues in the CDR3.

This clonotype was picked up many times. This chain uses TRBV5-1 with TRBJ2-7, with D possibly TRBD1 on 6 matching bases. V was trimmed by 4 bases and J by 2 bases, leaving 10 bases between them. The CDR3 is made up of 13 amino acids. CDR1 is SGHRS and CDR2 is YFSETQ in the germline V gene. The chain's CDR3 is CASSGRGPYEQYF. The CDR3 bases are TGCGCCAGCAGCGGCAGGGGCCCCTACGAGCAGTACTTC.

With respect to this clonotype: A much larger clonotype is one base distant, so this may be a read error. CDR3 region: CASSLVGGVTYNEQFF. The CDR3 region has the DNA TGCGCCAGCAGCTTGGTAGGAGGGGTCACCTACAATGAGCAGTTCTTC. J is TRBJ2-1 and V is TRBV5-1; weak D call: TRBD2 (6 bases). Per germline, CDR1 SGHRS and CDR2 YFSETQ. CDR3 size: 16 residues. V lost 0 bases, J lost 2 bases, and 12 bases lay in between.

This clonotype was counted ten times or more. J is TRBJ1-1 and V is TRBV7-9, with 9 bases fitting TRBD1. Germline CDR1 and CDR2: SEHNR and FQNEAQ (reference sequence). Germline trimming cut 6 bases from V and 6 bases from J; bases unmatched to any gene: 11. This CDR3 comprises 15 residues. As DNA, the CDR3 is TGTGCCAGCAGGGGGGACAGGGTGGGGGTCTCTGAAGCTTTCTTT. This translates into CASRGDRVGVSEAFF.

This clonotype was recorded many times. The chain joins TRBV24-1 to TRBJ2-1, with TRBD2 matching 9 bases. V trimming: 0 bases; J trimming: 10 bases; junction bases outside the gene matches: 9. The V gene's germline CDR1 is KGHDR and CDR2 SFDVKD. This CDR3 spans 16 amino acids. The CDR3 DNA follows: TGTGCCACCAGTGATTTGCGGAGTCGGCTAGCGGGAGAGCAGTTCTTC. Translated, it gives CATSDLRSRLAGEQFF.

Many counts were recorded for this clonotype. The CDR3 DNA is TGTGCCAGCAGAACGGCGGGGACTAGCGGGACCGAGCAGTACTTC. It specifies CASRTAGTSGTEQYF. The chain uses TRBV25-1 and TRBJ2-7; 13 nucleotides align to TRBD2. Germline V lookup: CDR1 MGHDK, CDR2 SYGVNS. The CDR3 consists of 15 residues. The J segment lost 6 bases and the V segment lost 6 bases, leaving 8 bases of the junction unmatched.

This clonotype was detected many times. The chain has TRBV24-1 and TRBJ2-7; TRBD2 might be the D (5 bases). Per germline, CDR1 KGHDR and CDR2 SFDVKD. V lost 4 bases and J lost 3, with 6 bases in between. The CDR3 has 12 amino acids. This chain's CDR3 is CATSEGGYEQYF. DNA of the CDR3: TGTGCCACCAGTGAAGGAGGCTACGAGCAGTACTTC.

The sample holds many counts of this clonotype. The CDR3 loop is CSVERVVGLAGGDTQYF. In nucleotides, the CDR3 is TGCAGCGTTGAAAGGGTTGTGGGACTAGCGGGAGGAGATACGCAGTATTTT. The chain employs TRBV29-1 and TRBJ2-3; TRBD2 matches at 15 bases. This CDR3 region has 17 residues. The V and J ends lost 2 bases and 5 bases, in that order; junction bases with no gene match: 8. Germline values: CDR1 SQVTM, CDR2 ANQGSEA.

This clonotype was counted ten times or more. The genes are TRBV3-1 and TRBJ1-1, with 7 bases identical to TRBD1. CDR1 is LGHDT, CDR2 YNNKEL, per germline (reference sequence). Germline trimming cut 4 bases from V and 5 bases from J; bases unmatched to any gene: 7. The CDR3 contains 14 residues. CDR3 coding DNA: TGTGCCAGCAGCCTCGCCGGCAGGGGGACTGAAGCTTTCTTT. Residues: CASSLAGRGTEAFF.

This clonotype was detected ten times or more. This sequence joins TRBV14 and TRBJ1-1; the D is unclear. The CDR3 runs to 14 residues. CDR1 and CDR2 (germline): SGHDN, FVKESK. V was shortened by 2 bases and J by 0 bases, with 7 bases between the two germline ends. CDR3 DNA: TGTGCCAGCAGCCAACCGGGAGTGAACACTGAAGCTTTCTTT. Encoded protein: CASSQPGVNTEAFF.

This clonotype is a singleton in its sample. The chain employs TRBV25-1 and TRBJ1-4, with unresolved D. Germline loops: CDR1 MGHDK, CDR2 SYGVNS. The V end lost 5 bases, the J end lost 5 bases, and 12 bases lay between the germline ends. CDR3 length: 14 residues. CDR3 region: CASSPEDLNEKLFF. Written as DNA, the CDR3 is TGTGCCAGCAGTCCAGAGGACCTCAATGAAAAACTGTTTTTT. Looking up the rest from reference TRBV25-1 and TRBJ1-4 gives the full variable domain: EADIYQTPRYLVIGTGKKITLECSQTMGHDKMYWYQQDPGMELHLIHYSYGVNSTEKGDLSSESTVSRIRTEHFPLTLESARPSHTSQYLCASSPEDLNEKLFFGSGTQLSVL.

This chain links TRBV4-1 with TRBJ2-3; D is unclear. CDR1 and CDR2 (germline): MGHRA, YSYEKL. Trimming cost V 0 bases and J 8 bases, with 18 bases left between them. The CDR3 is 16 residues long. CDR3 sequence (DNA): TGCGCCAGCAGCCAAGATAGAGGACCAGCCCCTGGTACGCAGTATTTT. It translates to CASSQDRGPAPGTQYF.

The chain joins TRBV11-3 to TRBJ2-5; TRBD2 agrees at 12 bases. CDR1 SGHNT and CDR2 YENEEA come from the germline V gene. The CDR3 is 15 amino acids. V shed 4 bases and J 0 bases; nucleotides not matched to a gene: 0. CDR3: CASSWTSGDQETQYF. The CDR3 DNA reads as TGTGCCAGCAGCTGGACTAGCGGGGACCAAGAGACCCAGTACTTC.

This clonotype appeared a few times. This may arise from a read error, as a much more abundant clone is one base away. The conserved phenylalanine or tryptophan is not found at the CDR3 terminus, so this likely reflects a read error. The chain recombines TRBV7-9 with TRBJ2-1; TRBD1 might be the D (7 bases). Trimming took 3 bases from V and 3 from J, leaving 15 bases between them. CDR1 SEHNR and CDR2 FQNEAQ come from the germline V gene (reference sequence). This CDR3 region has 16 residues. The CDR3 here is CASSFGGTAIYNEQFL. CDR3 in DNA: TGTGCCAGCAGCTTCGGAGGGACAGCTATCTACAATGAGCAGTTCCTC.

As to this clonotype: With a much larger clone just one base away, this may be a read error. This rearrangement joins TRBV5-1 to TRBJ1-2; D is unresolved. Per germline, CDR1 SGHRS and CDR2 YFSETQ. V shed 4 bases and J shed 4 bases, with 20 bases lying between them. CDR3 length equals 16 residues. CDR3 protein: CASSPGWVGVFYGYTF. The CDR3 DNA follows: TGCGCCAGCAGCCCCGGTTGGGTAGGCGTTTTCTATGGCTACACCTTC.

This clonotype was counted ten times or more. V usage is TRBV20-1 and J usage is TRBJ2-7, with TRBD1 identical over 10 bases. V was clipped by 5 bases and J by 9 bases; unmatched bases: 13. This CDR3 has 14 residues. From germline, CDR1 is DFQATT and CDR2 SNEGSKA (reference sequence). CDR3 region: CSARGQGIFMGQYF. The DNA of the CDR3 is TGCAGTGCTCGGGGACAGGGGATCTTTATGGGGCAGTACTTC.

Ten or more counts support this clonotype. The rearrangement uses TRBV4-3 and TRBJ2-6, with D perhaps TRBD1 (5 bases). CDR3 length: 18 residues. V lost 0 bases and J lost 4, with 16 bases in between. Germline assignment: CDR1 LGHNA and CDR2 YSLEER. The CDR3 sequence: CASSQDQGSLGGANVLTF. CDR3 DNA: TGCGCCAGCAGCCAAGACCAGGGAAGTCTTGGGGGGGCCAACGTCCTGACTTTC.

This clonotype was seen at least ten times. This chain joins TRBV27 and TRBJ2-5; 10 bases fit TRBD2. Trimming cost V 7 bases and J 4 bases; bases outside gene matches: 6. The CDR3 contains 14 residues. Looked up from germline, CDR1 is MNHEY and CDR2 is SMNVEV (reference sequence). The CDR3 DNA follows: TGTGCCAGCAAGGTAGCGGGAGGTACAGAGACCCAGTACTTC. Amino acid sequence: CASKVAGGTETQYF.

This clonotype was found a few times. The CDR3 is CASSLARDNEQFF. The CDR3 nucleotides are TGTGCCAGCAGCTTAGCCAGGGACAATGAGCAGTTCTTC. The J gene is TRBJ2-1, the V gene TRBV7-2; possible D gene TRBD1, 5 bases. CDR1 and CDR2 from the germline V gene are SGHTA and FQGNSA. Trimming removed 0 bases from V and 5 bases from J, with 5 bases in between. There are 13 residues in the CDR3.

As for this clonotype: This may come from a read error, since a much larger clone is one base off. The rearrangement joins TRBV12-3 or TRBV12-4 to TRBJ1-4; D unclear. Deletions cut 6 bases from V and 10 bases from J, with 12 bases between. This CDR3 has 12 amino acids. This chain's CDR3 is CASSVGGRKLFF. The CDR3 coding sequence is TGTGCCAGCAGCGTTGGAGGTAGAAAACTGTTTTTT.

This clonotype has a count of ten or more. The chain carries TRBV5-1 and TRBJ2-2; tentatively, D is TRBD1 or TRBD2 (5 bases each). CDR1 is SGHRS, CDR2 YFSETQ, per germline. Trimming cost V 5 bases and J 3 bases, with 11 bases left between them. The CDR3 is 14 residues long. DNA of the CDR3: TGCGCCAGCAGTTCCGGGACCCACACCGGGGAGCTGTTTTTT. Amino acids: CASSSGTHTGELFF.

The genes are TRBV20-1 and TRBJ2-1; D is undetermined. Germline V CDR1 and CDR2: DFQATT, SNEGSKA (reference sequence). This CDR3 has 14 amino acids. V was trimmed by 0 bases and J by 8 bases, leaving 14 bases between them. The CDR3 loop is CSARDRDSSDEQFF. The CDR3 DNA is TGCAGTGCTAGAGATCGAGACTCCTCCGATGAGCAGTTCTTC.

There are many counts of this clonotype. The chain combines TRBV3-1 with TRBJ1-2; D is unresolved. Per the germline V gene, CDR1 is LGHDT and CDR2 is YNNKEL (reference sequence). The CDR3 extends over 14 amino acids. V was clipped by 0 bases and J by 7 bases, with 12 bases between them. DNA of the CDR3: TGTGCCAGCAGCCAAGATTTACCCTCCCCTGGCTACACCTTC. Residues: CASSQDLPSPGYTF.